The rows below give T cell receptor beta chains drawn from one sample of a study of metastatic and nonmetastatic thyroid tumors. Via MiXCR, TCRdb re-called the PCR reads. The sample includes 25,000 to 35,000 clones, about 20% seen only once; the top ten take around two fifths. Sequencing was performed on blood. Every receptor here comes from a female donor with papillary thyroid cancer or a benign thyroid nodule (not recorded which). Some clones in this sample may be carry-over from other donors' samples. Each CDR3 is given with its conserved first and last residue. The D gene is left open where the match is weak. Rows give clone size only sometimes, using once, few, many, or a class for an expanded clone.

D: TRBD1
V: TRBV6-1
size: few
J: TRBJ2-7
DNA: TGTGCCAGCAGTGAAAGGAGAGGACAGGGCCTCCGCTCCTACGAGCAGTACTTC
CDR3: CASSERRGQGLRSYEQYF

D: NA
V: TRBV6-1
size: medium-sized
J: TRBJ1-2
DNA: TGTGCCAGCAGTATGGACGGCGATGGCTACACCTTC
CDR3: CASSMDGDGYTF

D: NA
V: TRBV4-1
size: many
J: TRBJ1-6
DNA: TGCGCCAGCAGCCCCCGGGGAGGTGATAATTCACCCCTCCACTTT
CDR3: CASSPRGGDNSPLHF

D: NA
V: TRBV20-1
size: NA
J: TRBJ1-2
DNA: TGCAGTGCTATCGGGCCCCATGGCTACACCTTC
CDR3: CSAIGPHGYTF

D: NA
V: TRBV28
size: few
J: TRBJ1-4
DNA: TGTGCCAGCAGTTTCGCGGCAGCTTTATATGAAAAACTGTTTTTT
CDR3: CASSFAAALYEKLFF

D: TRBD2
V: TRBV19
size: many
J: TRBJ2-7
DNA: TGTGCCAGTAGTACGGGGACGGGCAGAGCGGGAGTCTCCTACGAGCAGTACTTC
CDR3: CASSTGTGRAGVSYEQYF

D: NA
V: TRBV2
size: few
J: TRBJ1-6
DNA: TGTGCCAGCAGCCGACAGACTATAGATTCACCCCTCCACTTT
CDR3: CASSRQTIDSPLHF

D: NA
V: TRBV12-3/TRBV12-4
size: many
J: TRBJ2-4
DNA: TGTGCCAGCAGGACAGCCAAAAACATTCAGTACTTC
CDR3: CASRTAKNIQYF

D: TRBD2
V: TRBV11-2
size: many
J: TRBJ2-1
DNA: TGTGCCAGCAGTCGCGGGAGGCACAATGAGCAGTTCTTC
CDR3: CASSRGRHNEQFF

D: TRBD1
V: TRBV4-3
size: many
J: TRBJ2-3
DNA: TGCGCCAGCAGCCCATGGGACAGGGGTGGCACAGATACGCAGTATTTT
CDR3: CASSPWDRGGTDTQYF

D: TRBD1
V: TRBV30
size: NA
J: TRBJ2-3
DNA: TGTGCCGGTCGGGACAGGGGTACAGATACGCAGTATTTT
CDR3: CAGRDRGTDTQYF

D: TRBD2
V: TRBV6-5
size: few
J: TRBJ2-3
DNA: TGTGCCAGCAGTTATGGGACTAGCGACACAGATACGCAGTATTTT
CDR3: CASSYGTSDTDTQYF

D: TRBD1
V: TRBV20-1
size: NA
J: TRBJ1-2
DNA: TGCAGTGCGACGGACAGGGGGTCCTATGGCTACACCTTC
CDR3: CSATDRGSYGYTF

D: NA
V: TRBV27
size: few
J: TRBJ1-6
DNA: TGTGCCAGCAGTTTATCCAGTAATTCACCCCTCCACTTT
CDR3: CASSLSSNSPLHF

D: TRBD2
V: TRBV6-2/TRBV6-3
size: few
J: TRBJ2-7
DNA: TGTGCCAGCAGTTACGCGCTAGCGGTCTACGAGCAGTACTTC
CDR3: CASSYALAVYEQYF

D: NA
V: TRBV11-2
size: NA
J: TRBJ1-3
DNA: TGTGCCAGCAGGCGGGACTTCAATTCCCGAGGAAACACCATATATTTT
CDR3: CASRRDFNSRGNTIYF

D: TRBD2
V: TRBV20-1
size: NA
J: TRBJ2-7
DNA: TGCAGTGCTAGAGACGATAGCGGGAGTGCGGGAGAAGAGCAGTACTTC
CDR3: CSARDDSGSAGEEQYF

D: TRBD1
V: TRBV2
size: many
J: TRBJ1-1
DNA: TGTGCCAGCAAGGATGGACAGGGGTTGAACACTGAAGCTTTCTTT
CDR3: CASKDGQGLNTEAFF

D: NA
V: TRBV5-1
size: NA
J: TRBJ2-5
DNA: TGCGCCAGCAGCTTGGCCGGCAGCAGCCAAGAGACCCAGTACTTC
CDR3: CASSLAGSSQETQYF

D: NA
V: TRBV19
size: large
J: TRBJ1-6
DNA: TGTGCCAGTAGTATTACGCCGGTTGCTAATTCACCCCTCCACTTT
CDR3: CASSITPVANSPLHF

D: NA
V: TRBV10-2
size: NA
J: TRBJ2-3
DNA: TGCGCCAGCAGTAACCCACAGGGTGCGACCACAGATACGCAGTATTTT
CDR3: CASSNPQGATTDTQYF

D: NA
V: TRBV7-2
size: NA
J: TRBJ1-2
DNA: TGTGCCAGCGAGCTTACGGGGGGCGGCTATAGCTACACCTTC
CDR3: CASELTGGGYSYTF

D: NA
V: TRBV25-1
size: many
J: TRBJ1-3
DNA: TGTGCCAGCAGTGACGAAATGACAGCTGGGTACTCTGGAAACACCATATATTTT
CDR3: CASSDEMTAGYSGNTIYF

D: TRBD1
V: TRBV25-1
size: NA
J: TRBJ1-1
DNA: TGTGCCAGCAGTTCGGGGGCTTACTTCTTGGGCACAGGGGAGAACACTGAAGCTTTCTTT
CDR3: CASSSGAYFLGTGENTEAFF

D: NA
V: TRBV11-1
size: NA
J: TRBJ1-3
DNA: TGTGCCAGCAGCTTAGCGCGGGACTCTGGAAACACCATATATTTT
CDR3: CASSLARDSGNTIYF

D: NA
V: TRBV29-1
size: many
J: TRBJ2-7
DNA: TGCAGCGTTGAAGAGAGCACTTACGAGCAGTACTTC
CDR3: CSVEESTYEQYF

D: NA
V: TRBV4-1
size: many
J: TRBJ2-3
DNA: TGCGCCAGCAGCCAAGATCCCAACCTGGCGCAGTATTTT
CDR3: CASSQDPNLAQYF

D: NA
V: TRBV20-1
size: NA
J: TRBJ1-1
DNA: TGCAGTGCTATCCTACAGGGCCCCGTGAACACTGAAGCTTTCTTT
CDR3: CSAILQGPVNTEAFF

D: NA
V: TRBV7-8
size: NA
J: TRBJ2-7
DNA: TGTGCCAGCAGCTTAGGAGTAGGAAGGAGCTCCTACGAGCAGTACTTC
CDR3: CASSLGVGRSSYEQYF

D: NA
V: TRBV12-5
size: many
J: TRBJ2-2
DNA: TGTGCTAGTCAGGCGATTTCGAACACCGGGGAGCTGTTTTTT
CDR3: CASQAISNTGELFF

D: NA
V: TRBV9
size: many
J: TRBJ1-1
DNA: TGTGCCAGCAGCGTAGATTCAACAGTAATGAACACTGAAGCTTTCTTT
CDR3: CASSVDSTVMNTEAFF

D: NA
V: TRBV7-9
size: NA
J: TRBJ1-2
DNA: TGTGCCAGCAGCAAGCAGGGGTCTTTTCTCCCTGGCTACACCTTC
CDR3: CASSKQGSFLPGYTF

D: TRBD1
V: TRBV19
size: NA
J: TRBJ1-2
DNA: TGTGCCAGTAGTATAGGCGGGACAGGGGTTCAGAGCTACACCTTC
CDR3: CASSIGGTGVQSYTF

D: NA
V: TRBV12-3/TRBV12-4
size: medium-sized
J: TRBJ1-6
DNA: TGTGCCAGCAGTTCCCCGCAGGGTAATTCACCCCTCCACTTT
CDR3: CASSSPQGNSPLHF

D: NA
V: TRBV28
size: medium-sized
J: TRBJ1-6
DNA: TGTGCCAGCAGTACAGACCCCGGGCCCTTTTCACCCCTCCACTTT
CDR3: CASSTDPGPFSPLHF

D: TRBD1
V: TRBV5-1
size: many
J: TRBJ1-3
DNA: TGCGCCAGCCAACAGGGGGACGAATTGCTCTCTGGAAACACCATATATTTT
CDR3: CASQQGDELLSGNTIYF

D: TRBD2
V: TRBV6-2/TRBV6-3
size: medium-sized
J: TRBJ2-3
DNA: TGTGCCAGCAGTTCGATAGCGGGAGTAGGTCTAGATACGCAGTATTTT
CDR3: CASSSIAGVGLDTQYF

D: TRBD1
V: TRBV12-3/TRBV12-4
size: many
J: TRBJ2-5
DNA: TGTGCCAGCAGTCCCGACAGGGGGGGACAAGAGACCCAGTACTTC
CDR3: CASSPDRGGQETQYF

D: NA
V: TRBV19
size: many
J: TRBJ2-2
DNA: TGTGCCAGTAGTATTGGCGACGGGGAGCTGTTTTTT
CDR3: CASSIGDGELFF

D: NA
V: TRBV5-6
size: few
J: TRBJ1-1
DNA: TGTGCCAGCAGCTTGGAGGCGGGAGAGGACACTGAAGCTTTCTTT
CDR3: CASSLEAGEDTEAFF

D: TRBD2
V: TRBV7-1
size: NA
J: TRBJ2-7
DNA: TGTGCCACCAGATCTACAGGGGATGGCCCTCCGACTAGCGGGACTACCTACGAGCAGTACTTC
CDR3: CATRSTGDGPPTSGTTYEQYF

D: TRBD1
V: TRBV5-1
size: NA
J: TRBJ2-1
DNA: TGCGCCAGCAGCTATCGACAGGGCCCCAATGAGCAGTTCTTC
CDR3: CASSYRQGPNEQFF

D: NA
V: TRBV7-3
size: NA
J: TRBJ2-1
DNA: TGTGCCAGCAGCTCAGAGGCCAGCTCCTACAATGAGCAGTTCTTC
CDR3: CASSSEASSYNEQFF

D: TRBD1
V: TRBV6-5
size: NA
J: TRBJ2-1
DNA: TGTGCCAGCAGTTACAGTCCAGACAGGGGAAAAGGGGATGAGCAGTTCTTC
CDR3: CASSYSPDRGKGDEQFF

D: NA
V: TRBV9
size: many
J: TRBJ1-4
DNA: TGTGCCAGCAGCGTAAGGGGTACACCAACTAATGAAAAACTGTTTTTT
CDR3: CASSVRGTPTNEKLFF

D: NA
V: TRBV6-1
size: medium-sized
J: TRBJ1-5
DNA: TGTGCCAGCAGTGCGAACTGGGGGCAGCCCCAGCATTTT
CDR3: CASSANWGQPQHF

D: TRBD1
V: TRBV7-6
size: few
J: TRBJ2-5
DNA: TGTGCCAGCAGCTTAGACAGGACAGGGATCCAAGAGACCCAGTACTTC
CDR3: CASSLDRTGIQETQYF

D: TRBD1
V: TRBV15
size: many
J: TRBJ1-2
DNA: TGTGCCACCAGCAGAGGAGGGGGCCAGGGCGTTGGCTACACCTTC
CDR3: CATSRGGGQGVGYTF

D: NA
V: TRBV15
size: NA
J: TRBJ2-2
DNA: TGTGCCACCAGCAGCCCTTTAGCGAGTACGACCGGGGAGCTGTTTTTT
CDR3: CATSSPLASTTGELFF

D: TRBD1
V: TRBV6-6
size: NA
J: TRBJ2-1
DNA: TGTGCCAGCAGTTACTCGAAACTCAGGGGGTACAATGAGCAGTTCTTC
CDR3: CASSYSKLRGYNEQFF

D: TRBD2
V: TRBV3-1
size: many
J: TRBJ2-1
DNA: TGTGCCAGCAGCTCGACCAGACTAGCGAGTGGGAATGAGCAGTTCTTC
CDR3: CASSSTRLASGNEQFF

D: TRBD1
V: TRBV6-1
size: NA
J: TRBJ1-2
DNA: TGTGCCAGCAGTACAGGGGATCCGAAAGGCTACACCTTC
CDR3: CASSTGDPKGYTF

D: TRBD1
V: TRBV3-1
size: NA
J: TRBJ1-1
DNA: TGTGCCAGCAGCCAGGGACCGGACAGGATGAACACTGAAGCTTTCTTT
CDR3: CASSQGPDRMNTEAFF